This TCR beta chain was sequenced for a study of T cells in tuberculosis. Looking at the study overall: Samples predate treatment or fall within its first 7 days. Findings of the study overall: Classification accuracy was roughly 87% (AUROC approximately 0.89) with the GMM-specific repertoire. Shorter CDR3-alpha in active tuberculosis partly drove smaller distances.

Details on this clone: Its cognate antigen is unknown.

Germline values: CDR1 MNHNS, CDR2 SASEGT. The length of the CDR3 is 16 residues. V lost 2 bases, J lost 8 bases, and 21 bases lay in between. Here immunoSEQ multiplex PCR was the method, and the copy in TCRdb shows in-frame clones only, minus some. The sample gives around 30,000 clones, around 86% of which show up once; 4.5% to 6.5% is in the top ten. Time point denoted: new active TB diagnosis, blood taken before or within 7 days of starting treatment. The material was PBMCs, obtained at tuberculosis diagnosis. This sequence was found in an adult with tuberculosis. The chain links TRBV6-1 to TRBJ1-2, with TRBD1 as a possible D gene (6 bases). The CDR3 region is CASSEWGPQERAGYTF. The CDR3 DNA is TGTGCCAGCAGTGAATGGGGGCCTCAGGAACGAGCGGGCTACACCTTC.